This entry describes one T cell receptor (beta chain). What it binds is not known. This entry belongs to a study of glioma-infiltrating T cells. For the study at large: Dexamethasone exposure before glioma surgery was limited to six or fewer days.

Amplification of TCR alpha and beta CDR3 regions from RNA used iRepertoire nested multiplex PCR. Input was roughly 85-450 ng of tissue mRNA or PBMC total RNA. TCRdb re-analysed the multiplex PCR reads in MiXCR, keeping a single row per CDR3 protein. The sample contains fewer than 500,000 distinct CDR3 sequences, approximately 42% of which appear only once. Study-wide results and caveats: Signature shared blood CDR3 motifs were enriched in low-divergence and depleted in high-divergence patients.

V was clipped by 1 base and J by 3 bases, with 7 bases between them. The CDR3 spans 13 residues. CDR1 and CDR2 from the germline V gene are DFQATT and SNEGSKA (reference sequence). This chain connects TRBV20-1 to TRBJ2-1; the D is unclear. The sample was glioma tissue, nonneoplastic brain tissue, or PBMCs (not recorded which). This TCR was recovered from a human donor with low-grade glioma or glioblastoma, undergoing nonglioma brain surgery, or in good health (not recorded which). CDR3 region: CSARAFNYNEQFF. Here the CDR3 DNA reads TGCAGTGCTAGAGCGTTCAACTACAATGAGCAGTTCTTC.